This TCR beta chain is from a study of CD8 T cells in Susac syndrome. It was with random hexamers that roughly 0.5 to 1 ug RNA was reverse transcribed. Across 54 Vbeta and 13 Jbeta, TCR beta CDR3 was amplified with immunoSEQ multiplex PCR. TCRdb independently ran MiXCR on the immunoSEQ multiplex PCR reads; one entry per CDR3 protein. The sample yields roughly 80,000 distinct CDR3 sequences, less than 95% seen once. TCR beta from blood CD8+ and CD4+ T cells was sequenced. The trim removed 4 bases at V and 6 bases at J, leaving 2 bases unmatched. From germline, CDR1 is SQVTM and CDR2 ANQGSEA. The CDR3 loop spans 11 amino acids.

The sequencing sample was made of CD8+ T cells from PBMCs. The receptor was derived from a human donor with Susac syndrome. This sequence joins TRBV29-1 and TRBJ1-2, with 7 bases aligning to TRBD1. CDR3 in DNA: TGCAGCGTTGGGGACAGAAATGGCTACACCTTC. This codes for CSVGDRNGYTF.